This T cell receptor beta chain was found in a study of PD-L1 blockade in urothelial cancer. Study as a whole: Most patients, about 85% of the roughly 29, were males with bladder-origin cancer.

Time point here: pretreatment peripheral blood. V shed 5 bases, J shed 7 bases, and the junction held 23 bases outside the gene matches. This CDR3 is built from 20 residues. Per germline, CDR1 MNHEY and CDR2 SMNVEV (reference sequence). Synthetic TCR analog templates were spiked into all PCRs individually. TCRdb keeps only in-frame clones here, not all; method: immunoSEQ multiplex PCR. The sample lists some 100,000 clones, more than 80% occurring once. J is TRBJ2-1 and V is TRBV27; 10 bases line up with TRBD2. This TCR came from a woman aged 80 or over with urothelial cancer. The material sequenced was PBMCs, taken around atezolizumab (anti-PD-L1) treatment. The CDR3 sequence: CASSPRDLIESGRARNEQFF. The CDR3 DNA reads TGTGCCAGCAGTCCTAGGGATCTGATAGAAAGCGGGAGGGCCAGGAATGAGCAGTTCTTC.